Below are 8 T cell receptor beta chains sequenced from a single sample in a study of cytomegalovirus exposure and HLA in healthy donors. Primers: 60 Vbeta forward and 13 Jbeta reverse. Clones were sequenced by immunoSEQ multiplex PCR, and TCRdb holds only the in-frame ones, with some missing. Of roughly 180,000 clones in the sample, approximately 79% were seen once. Sequenced material: PBMCs. Every receptor here comes from a girl between 5 and 17 years old in good health and CMV-seropositive.

The V call is TRBV4-3, the J call TRBJ1-1; D is uncertain. Deletions cut 0 bases from V and 1 base from J, with 9 bases between. CDR3 length: 15 amino acids. Germline V gene lookup returns CDR1 LGHNA and CDR2 YSLEER. CDR3 coding DNA: TGCGCCAGCAGCCAAGAGTCGAGTGGGAACACTGAAGCTTTCTTT. Its translation is CASSQESSGNTEAFF.

V is TRBV7-9 and J is TRBJ1-2, with a tentative D call TRBD1 (5 bases). V was cut by 1 base and J by 8 bases, with 17 bases left in between. Germline lookup yields CDR1 SEHNR and CDR2 FQNEAQ (reference sequence). The length of the CDR3 is 15 residues. The CDR3 DNA reads TGTGCCAGCAGCTTAGTCCGGGGGGGATTTGGGGGCTACACCTTC. Amino acids: CASSLVRGGFGGYTF.

This chain connects TRBV4-2 to TRBJ1-4, with a possible D match to TRBD1 (5 bases). Germline V lookup: CDR1 LGHNA, CDR2 YNFKEQ. V was clipped by 0 bases and J by 8 bases, with 16 bases between them. This CDR3 has 16 amino acids. CDR3 nucleotides: TGTGCCAGCAGCCAAGATCGTGATAGGGGAGGCGAAAAACTGTTTTTT. Its protein product is CASSQDRDRGGEKLFF.

Here the CDR3 reads CASSLSEGAGYEQYF. The CDR3, as DNA: TGTGCCAGCAGCCTCTCGGAGGGGGCCGGCTACGAGCAGTACTTC. V is TRBV7-2 and J is TRBJ2-7; the D gene is possibly TRBD1 (7 bases). Trimming took off 5 bases at V and 3 bases at J, with 17 bases between the two ends. Germline V CDR1 and CDR2: SGHTA, FQGNSA. The CDR3 consists of 15 residues.

The chain joins TRBV5-1 to TRBJ1-4; no clear D. Trimming removed 4 bases at V and 0 bases at J, with 10 bases between. Germline V gene lookup returns CDR1 SGHRS and CDR2 YFSETQ. The CDR3 totals 15 residues. The CDR3 spells CASSTRSATNEKLFF. CDR3 nucleotides: TGCGCCAGCAGCACCCGGAGTGCAACTAATGAAAAACTGTTTTTT.

The chain has TRBV5-6 and TRBJ1-2; the D gene is possibly TRBD1 (5 bases). V lost 4 bases and J lost 4, with 11 bases in between. The CDR3 runs 13 residues. Per germline, CDR1 SGHDT and CDR2 YYEEEE. DNA for the CDR3: TGTGCCAGCAGCCACGGGGGTCCCTATGGCTACACCTTC. This gives the protein CASSHGGPYGYTF. The full variable domain, in which reference TRBV5-6 and TRBJ1-2 provide the parts outside the CDR3, is DAGVTQSPTHLIKTRGQQVTLRCSPKSGHDTVSWYQQALGQGPQFIFQYYEEEERQRGNFPDRFSGHQFPNYSSELNVNALLLGDSALYLCASSHGGPYGYTFGSGTRLTVV.

The chain couples TRBV7-2 to TRBJ1-1; D is ambiguous. Germline CDR1 is SGHTA and CDR2 is FQGNSA. The CDR3 runs to 14 residues. Trimming removed 3 bases from V and 0 bases from J, with 8 bases in between. CDR3 coding DNA: TGTGCCAGCAGCTTTACAGACCTGAACACTGAAGCTTTCTTT. Translation: CASSFTDLNTEAFF.

This chain connects TRBV9 to TRBJ2-5; possibly TRBD2 for D (7 bases). CDR3 length: 15 residues. V was clipped by 0 bases and J by 4 bases, with 13 bases between them. The V gene's germline CDR1 is SGDLS and CDR2 YYNGEE. Written as DNA, the CDR3 is TGTGCCAGCAGCGTAGAGGGGGGGATGGGAGAGACCCAGTACTTC. Its protein is CASSVEGGMGETQYF.